This TCR beta chain was recovered during a study of blood T cells in healthy people across ages. Study results and caveats: Unsorted PBMC input precluded a conclusive naive versus antigen-experienced comparison. Estimates drawn from one million T cells were deemed to understate diversity.

A second PCR of roughly 7 to 11 cycles used a sample-barcoded 5' primer and a J-beta primer mix. TCRdb ran MiXCR on the 5' RACE reads and lists one entry per CDR3 protein. The sample contains some 790,000 distinct CDR3 sequences, 29% of which appear only once. Germline CDR1 KGHSH, CDR2 LQKENI. The CDR3 runs 14 residues. J lost 6 bases, V lost 6 bases, and 8 bases had no gene match. Extractions gave at least 5.5 micrograms of total RNA per sample. Comments on this clonotype: Antigen unknown.

The origin of this receptor is a woman of 80 years or more in good health. V is TRBV18 and J is TRBJ1-5, with 7 bases identical to TRBD1. Sequenced input: blood. CDR3 protein: CASSPGTAGQPQHF. The DNA of the CDR3 is TGTGCCAGCTCCCCTGGGACAGCCGGTCAGCCCCAGCATTTT.